The clone carrying this T cell receptor beta chain has a count of ten or more. Its matching antigen is unknown. This entry belongs to a study of T cells in Graves' hyperthyroidism and ophthalmopathy. Regarding the study as a whole: Ophthalmopathy, which appeared later, was predicted by the model a median approximately 6 months before onset.

Amplified TCR beta CDR3 regions came from RNA transcripts. An initial round of RT-PCR targeting the TCR CDR3 relied on the HTBI primer set. TCRdb called the multiplex PCR reads again in MiXCR, with one record for every CDR3 protein. Here the sample spans approximately 610,000 distinct CDR3 sequences, about 14% being singletons. This CDR3 contains 15 residues. V gave up 7 bases and J gave up 4 bases; unmatched junction bases: 6. The germline V gene has CDR1 MNHNS and CDR2 SASEGT. Disease lasting under 3 months, a NOSPECS grade of at least 4, and a Clinical Activity Score of at least 3 were features of the ophthalmopathy patients. Lactation, pregnancy, other autoimmune disease or uncontrolled infection excluded patients.

Sequenced: blood. The chain recombines TRBV6-1 with TRBJ2-2; 10 nucleotides align to TRBD2. The TCR originated in a woman aged 40-49 years with Graves' ophthalmopathy. The CDR3 nucleotides read TGTGCCAGCACCCCTAGCGGGAGCGGCACCGGGGAGCTGTTTTTT. It yields the protein CASTPSGSGTGELFF.